Listed below are T cell receptor beta chains from one sample, sequenced in a study of CD8+ T cells in alopecia areata. Clones were read by immunoSEQ multiplex PCR, and TCRdb kept only the in-frame ones, dropping some. The repertoire holds fewer than 350,000 clones, with about 62% as singletons. The specimen was CD4+ T cells sorted from blood, collected at week 24, from a patient treated with tofacitinib. The receptor source for this set is a human donor with alopecia areata. Both conserved end residues are part of each CDR3.

v_gene	CDR3aa
TRBV4-2	CASSQGREAFF
TRBV5-1	CASSTQSGNTEAFF
TRBV30	CALKALNTGELFF
TRBV30	CAWSVRGGRGSLYF
TRBV15	CATSRDLQGAENTEAFF
TRBV10-3	CAISETLNTEAFF
TRBV7-2	CASSFNRGGNQPQHF
TRBV20-1	CSALKGLEQFF
TRBV7-3	CASSLRPGPDYEQYF
TRBV5-6	CASSLFVQQGEKLFF
TRBV14	CASSPTGGETQYF
TRBV13	CASSLTGITDTQYF
TRBV6-5	CASSYRGTGIHGYTF
TRBV6-6	CASSYSVAGANVLTF
TRBV4-3	CASSQGTSGLDTDTQYF
TRBV30	CACAEGYMNTEAFF
TRBV7-9	CASSLGGNGYTF
TRBV6-6	CASIDRGTHYNEQFF
TRBV6-1	CASSEKGNTEAFF
TRBV6-5	CASRKVDRAHEQYF
TRBV2	CASSDRGPGNTIYF
TRBV12-5	CASGLVSVEQYF
TRBV6-9	CASSYLIRVYEQYF
TRBV10-3	CAISEGQGGYTF
TRBV15	CATSRANQPQHF
TRBV27	CASSSAWKSSQHF
TRBV15	CATSRETGTLGEGYTF
TRBV25-1	CASSEYETQYF
TRBV9	CASSLQGASTDTQYF
TRBV25-1	CASSDEVAAREAFF
TRBV28	CASTHTGFVDEQYF
TRBV5-6	CASSSPTETNEKLFF
TRBV20-1	CSASTSYEQYF
TRBV29-1	CSVLPGGEREKLFF
TRBV2	CASSEIRDRVFYEQYF
TRBV2	CASSEDRDSTDTQYF
TRBV4-1	CASSQRPEGTPLHF
TRBV10-3	CAISESNGAGNTIYF
TRBV6-1	CASSSTQERYGYTF
TRBV5-1	CASSLGTGRETQYF
TRBV5-1	CASSLNTDTQYF
TRBV6-6	CASSLGLAGVGETQYF
TRBV9	CASSVAGGGPDTQYF
TRBV9	CASSPGRDTQYF
TRBV30	CAWGRDSQTYEQYF
TRBV7-2	CASSLAGGINYGYTF
TRBV30	CAWSVTGLRETQYF
TRBV27	CASSLFDRSNSPLHF
TRBV5-6	CASSFGGRNTEAFF
TRBV4-1	CASSPGLYSPLHF